This TCR beta chain was captured by sequencing in a study of CD8 T cells in ankylosing spondylitis. Molecular-barcoded quantitative 5'-RACE produced these TCR beta libraries. TCRdb passed the 5' RACE reads through MiXCR, listing each CDR3 protein once. The table includes 800,000 to 900,000 distinct CDR3 sequences, roughly 10% detected once. The study, taken as a whole, reports: Seemingly distinctive of ankylosing spondylitis blood was a TCR beta motif formed by eight highly homologous variants. Disease-associated clones were CD8+ and fairly uncommon in peripheral blood. It was reported that disease-linked clones were significantly enriched in matched ankylosing spondylitis synovial fluid.

CDR3 size: 15 residues. Germline lookup yields CDR1 MNHNS and CDR2 SASEGT. V lost 2 bases to trimming and J lost 8 bases; unmatched junction nucleotides: 9. This clonotype turned up a few times. Its cognate antigen is unknown. The clonotype originates from a male donor with ankylosing spondylitis. Sequencing was performed on blood, either unsorted or a sorted T cell fraction (not recorded which). The chain couples TRBV6-1 to TRBJ2-1, with TRBD1 matching 7 bases. In nucleotides, the CDR3 is TGTGCCAGCAGTGAAAGGAGGACAGGTTGGGATGAGCAGTTCTTC. Residues: CASSERRTGWDEQFF.